The rows below give T cell receptor beta chains drawn from one sample of a study of blood T cell repertoires in COVID-19. Some clones are missing from TCRdb's copy, which holds only in-frame ones; the method was immunoSEQ multiplex PCR. The table includes under 300,000 clones, approximately 86% detected once. Material: peripheral blood. These receptors were taken from a woman older than 75 with active or convalescent COVID-19. The CDR3 runs from the conserved cysteine through the conserved F or W. A D gene is named only where the DNA matches it firmly. Not all rows give a size; the values are once, few, many and, for expanded clones, a class.

TRBJ2-3,.,15,TRBV6-1,.,CASSESRSSTDTQYF,TGTGCCAGCAGTGAATCGCGGTCTAGCACAGATACGCAGTATTTT
TRBJ1-1,.,16,TRBV3-1/TRBV3-2,TRBD1,CASAPRGQVLVTEAFF,TGTGCCAGCGCTCCCCGAGGACAGGTCTTGGTCACTGAAGCTTTCTTT
TRBJ2-5,.,13,TRBV28,.,CASSKIAVETQYF,TGTGCCAGCAGTAAGATCGCGGTGGAGACCCAGTACTTC
TRBJ2-5,.,12,TRBV30,.,CAWNRFQETQYF,TGTGCCTGGAACAGATTCCAAGAGACCCAGTACTTC
TRBJ2-2,many,16,TRBV7-8,TRBD1,CASSNGQGTNTGELFF,TGTGCCAGCAGCAACGGACAGGGAACGAACACCGGGGAGCTGTTTTTT
TRBJ1-1,.,18,TRBV19,TRBD1,CASSNVWTGGMVGTEAFF,TGTGCCAGTAGTAATGTATGGACAGGGGGCATGGTGGGCACTGAAGCTTTCTTT
TRBJ2-1,.,15,TRBV5-1,TRBD1,CASSFRDRRIGEQFF,TGCGCCAGCAGCTTCAGGGACAGGCGGATAGGCGAGCAGTTCTTC
TRBJ1-6,.,12,TRBV6-5,TRBD1,CASDRGDSPLHF,TGTGCCAGCGACAGGGGGGATTCACCCCTCCACTTT
TRBJ2-7,.,14,TRBV28,TRBD1,CASIRQGRTYEQYF,TGTGCCAGCATCCGACAGGGGCGAACCTACGAGCAGTACTTC
TRBJ1-5,.,14,TRBV18,TRBD1,CASSGDRTTQPQHF,TGTGCCAGCTCAGGGGACAGAACAACCCAGCCCCAGCATTTT
TRBJ1-5,few,15,TRBV28,TRBD1,CASSFGTGGNQPQHF,TGTGCCAGCAGTTTTGGGACAGGGGGGAATCAGCCCCAGCATTTT
TRBJ1-1,.,13,TRBV29-1,.,CSVEAQTNTEAFF,TGCAGCGTTGAAGCACAGACCAACACTGAAGCTTTCTTT
TRBJ1-4,.,13,TRBV2,.,CASMRRGNEKLFF,TGTGCCAGCATGCGACGGGGAAATGAAAAACTGTTTTTT
TRBJ2-5,once,17,TRBV11-2,TRBD2,CASSLGTSGVLQETQYF,TGTGCCAGCAGCTTGGGGACTAGCGGGGTATTACAAGAGACCCAGTACTTC
TRBJ2-1,.,14,TRBV2,.,CASSESRVALEQFF,TGTGCCAGCAGTGAAAGCCGGGTCGCCCTCGAGCAGTTCTTC
TRBJ1-1,.,15,TRBV19,.,CASSMSTGTFTEAFF,TGTGCCAGTAGTATGTCTACCGGGACATTCACTGAAGCTTTCTTT
TRBJ2-1,.,13,TRBV11-3,.,CASSLNRAQEQFF,TGTGCCAGCAGCTTAAACAGGGCCCAGGAGCAGTTCTTC
TRBJ2-7,.,14,TRBV2,TRBD2,CASRGRSGTMEQYF,TGTGCCAGCAGGGGGAGAAGCGGGACTATGGAGCAGTACTTC
TRBJ1-2,.,20,TRBV13,.,CASSLGGGDPRFGGDYGYTF,TGTGCCAGCAGCTTAGGGGGGGGAGACCCTCGGTTCGGCGGAGACTATGGCTACACCTTC
TRBJ2-2,.,13,TRBV11-2,.,CASRRPAVRELFF,TGTGCCAGCAGACGACCGGCGGTGAGGGAGCTGTTTTTT
TRBJ1-1,.,11,TRBV20-1,.,CRGGLFTEAFF,TGCAGGGGTGGACTTTTCACTGAAGCTTTCTTT
TRBJ1-1,.,13,TRBV18,.,CASSPSGSTEAFF,TGTGCCAGCTCACCCTCAGGCAGCACTGAAGCTTTCTTT
TRBJ2-1,.,20,TRBV28,TRBD2,CASTLPGGVDGTSGLNEQFF,TGTGCCAGCACCCTTCCGGGAGGCGTCGACGGGACTAGCGGGTTAAATGAGCAGTTCTTC
TRBJ1-5,.,14,TRBV19,.,CASRGWESNQPQHF,TGTGCCAGCCGGGGGTGGGAAAGCAATCAGCCCCAGCATTTT
TRBJ1-6,.,15,TRBV30,.,CAWSVDFRFTSPLHF,TGTGCCTGGAGTGTCGATTTCAGGTTCACTTCACCCCTCCACTTT
TRBJ2-4,few,13,TRBV3-1/TRBV3-2,TRBD1,CASSHGDRNIQYF,TGTGCCAGCAGCCACGGGGACAGAAACATTCAGTACTTC
TRBJ1-4,.,15,TRBV11-2,.,CASSLSGHDNEKLFF,TGTGCCAGCAGCTTGTCGGGACACGATAATGAAAAACTGTTTTTT
TRBJ1-2,.,15,TRBV3-1/TRBV3-2,TRBD1,CASSQPSRGVYGYTF,TGTGCCAGCAGCCAACCCTCCAGGGGGGTCTATGGCTACACCTTC
TRBJ2-2,.,17,TRBV3-1/TRBV3-2,TRBD2,CATGTSGRAGRTGELFF,TGTGCCACCGGGACTAGCGGGAGGGCCGGGAGAACCGGGGAGCTGTTTTTT
TRBJ1-2,.,14,TRBV6-1,TRBD1,CASSEAQGVSGYTF,TGTGCCAGCAGTGAAGCGCAGGGGGTCAGCGGCTACACCTTC
TRBJ2-7,.,15,TRBV29-1,.,CSVEARTANPYEQYF,TGCAGCGTTGAGGCCCGGACAGCCAACCCCTACGAGCAGTACTTC
TRBJ1-5,.,13,TRBV27,.,CASSSDSSGPQHF,TGTGCCAGCAGTTCCGACTCTTCGGGGCCCCAGCATTTT
TRBJ2-7,few,14,TRBV7-7,TRBD1,CASSLAQGAGEQYF,TGTGCCAGCAGCTTAGCACAGGGGGCCGGCGAGCAGTACTTC
TRBJ1-4,.,17,TRBV5-1,TRBD1,CASRKGQGAGRNEKLFF,TGCGCCAGCAGGAAAGGACAGGGGGCTGGCCGAAATGAAAAACTGTTTTTT
TRBJ2-1,.,20,TRBV5-1,TRBD2,CASRSRPGTSGGPSYNEQFF,TGCGCCAGCAGGTCCCGTCCCGGGACTAGCGGGGGGCCTTCCTACAATGAGCAGTTCTTC
TRBJ2-1,.,11,TRBV12-3/TRBV12-4,.,CASSSRNEQFF,TGTGCCAGCAGTTCCCGGAATGAGCAGTTCTTC
TRBJ2-3,.,15,TRBV18,.,CASSPSREYTDTQYF,TGTGCCAGCTCACCGAGCAGGGAATACACAGATACGCAGTATTTT
TRBJ1-3,.,15,TRBV3-1/TRBV3-2,.,CASSNGLPLGNTIYF,TGTGCCAGCAGCAATGGACTACCTCTTGGAAACACCATATATTTT
TRBJ1-1,.,13,TRBV6-6,.,CASRGGPNTEAFF,TGTGCCAGCAGAGGGGGTCCGAACACTGAAGCTTTCTTT
TRBJ2-1,once,16,TRBV5-1,TRBD2,CASRLIVAGGDNEQFF,TGCGCCAGCAGACTCATTGTGGCGGGAGGGGACAATGAGCAGTTCTTC
TRBJ1-1,.,14,TRBV30,.,CAWSVWGGGTEAFF,TGTGCCTGGAGTGTTTGGGGAGGGGGCACTGAAGCTTTCTTT
TRBJ2-5,.,15,TRBV5-1,TRBD1,CASSPGQGAGETQYF,TGCGCCAGCAGCCCCGGACAGGGGGCGGGCGAGACCCAGTACTTC
TRBJ2-3,.,14,TRBV7-9,.,CASSFSGVTDTQYF,TGTGCCAGCAGCTTTAGCGGCGTCACAGATACGCAGTATTTT
TRBJ1-4,.,13,TRBV29-1,.,CSVGFRTNEKLFF,TGCAGCGTTGGTTTCAGAACTAATGAAAAACTGTTTTTT
TRBJ1-5,few,14,TRBV24-1,TRBD1,CATSPQGGNQPQHF,TGTGCCACCAGTCCCCAGGGGGGCAATCAGCCCCAGCATTTT
TRBJ1-6,few,18,TRBV30,.,CAWSVKAPGQGSTSPLHF,TGTGCCTGGAGTGTAAAGGCCCCTGGGCAGGGAAGTACTTCACCCCTCCACTTT
TRBJ2-2,.,13,TRBV5-1,.,CASSLQDTGELFF,TGCGCCAGCAGCTTACAAGACACCGGGGAGCTGTTTTTT
TRBJ1-3,.,15,TRBV5-5,.,CASSLGGYSGNTIYF,TGTGCCAGCAGCTTGGGCGGCTACTCTGGAAACACCATATATTTT
TRBJ2-5,.,14,TRBV5-1,TRBD1,CASSTGTGQETQYF,TGCGCCAGCTCTACCGGGACAGGGCAAGAGACCCAGTACTTC
TRBJ1-2,.,14,TRBV18,.,CASSPEQGPYGYTF,TGTGCCAGCTCACCAGAACAGGGCCCGTATGGCTACACCTTC
TRBJ1-1,.,13,TRBV6-1,TRBD1,CASSETGTDEAFF,TGTGCCAGCAGTGAAACCGGGACAGATGAAGCTTTCTTT
TRBJ1-6,.,14,TRBV5-1,TRBD1,CASSSGTGGSPLHF,TGCGCCAGCAGCTCCGGGACAGGTGGATCACCCCTCCACTTT
TRBJ1-5,.,13,TRBV30,.,CAWAGGDNQPQHF,TGTGCCTGGGCAGGAGGGGACAATCAGCCCCAGCATTTT
TRBJ2-2,.,17,TRBV5-1,TRBD2,CASSLPGASGDTGELFF,TGCGCCAGCAGCCTCCCCGGGGCTAGCGGAGACACCGGGGAGCTGTTTTTT
TRBJ1-1,few,13,TRBV10-2,.,CASRPRVATEAFF,TGCGCCAGCAGGCCCAGGGTAGCCACTGAAGCTTTCTTT
TRBJ2-1,once,16,TRBV5-1,TRBD2,CASSSILAGGYNEQFF,TGCGCCAGCAGCTCAATACTAGCGGGGGGCTACAATGAGCAGTTCTTC
TRBJ2-1,.,15,TRBV5-1,TRBD1,CASRYAGTGNNEQFF,TGCGCCAGCAGATACGCCGGGACAGGGAACAATGAGCAGTTCTTC
TRBJ2-3,.,14,TRBV5-1,.,CASSGPGSGDTQYF,TGCGCCAGCAGCGGTCCAGGTTCGGGGGATACGCAGTATTTT
TRBJ2-1,.,16,TRBV28,.,CASSPLGQGSYNEQFF,TGTGCCAGCAGCCCCCTAGGGCAGGGTTCCTACAATGAGCAGTTCTTC
TRBJ1-2,.,14,TRBV18,.,CASSPWGQGKGYTF,TGTGCCAGCTCACCATGGGGCCAGGGGAAAGGCTACACCTTC